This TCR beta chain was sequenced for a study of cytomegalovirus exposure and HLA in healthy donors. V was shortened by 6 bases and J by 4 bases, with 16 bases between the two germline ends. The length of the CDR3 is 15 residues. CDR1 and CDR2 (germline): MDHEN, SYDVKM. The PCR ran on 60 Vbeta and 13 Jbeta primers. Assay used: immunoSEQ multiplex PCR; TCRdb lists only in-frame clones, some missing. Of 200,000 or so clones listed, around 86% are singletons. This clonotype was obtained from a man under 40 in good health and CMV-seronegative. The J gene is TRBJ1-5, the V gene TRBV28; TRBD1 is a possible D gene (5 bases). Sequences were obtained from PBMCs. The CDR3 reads CASSPGGVGNQPQHF. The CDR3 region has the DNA TGTGCCAGCAGCCCCGGGGGAGTGGGTAATCAGCCCCAGCATTTT. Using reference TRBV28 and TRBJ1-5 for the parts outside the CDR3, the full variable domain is DVKVTQSSRYLVKRTGEKVFLECVQDMDHENMFWYRQDPGLGLRLIYFSYDVKMKEKGDIPEGYSVSREKKERFSLILESASTNQTSMYLCASSPGGVGNQPQHFGDGTRLSIL.